The clone carrying this T cell receptor (beta chain) was recorded once. This sample was taken from a study of shared clonotypes between healthy human individuals. Germline assignment: CDR1 ENHRY and CDR2 SYGVKD. V lost 10 bases to trimming and J lost 5 bases, with 14 bases between them. This CDR3 is 13 amino acids long. Assay: immunoSEQ multiplex PCR; the TCRdb copy retains only in-frame clones and omits some. The sample holds around 200,000 clones, roughly 91% seen once. V gene TRBV10-3 combines with J gene TRBJ2-2; D ambiguous. What was sequenced was naive CD4+ T cells sorted from blood. The subset denotes: CD45RA+ positively selected. The TCR originated in a woman aged 25 to 39 in good health. The CDR3 spells CASKVWDTGELFF. The CDR3 coding sequence is TGTGCCAGCAAAGTTTGGGATACCGGGGAGCTGTTTTTT.